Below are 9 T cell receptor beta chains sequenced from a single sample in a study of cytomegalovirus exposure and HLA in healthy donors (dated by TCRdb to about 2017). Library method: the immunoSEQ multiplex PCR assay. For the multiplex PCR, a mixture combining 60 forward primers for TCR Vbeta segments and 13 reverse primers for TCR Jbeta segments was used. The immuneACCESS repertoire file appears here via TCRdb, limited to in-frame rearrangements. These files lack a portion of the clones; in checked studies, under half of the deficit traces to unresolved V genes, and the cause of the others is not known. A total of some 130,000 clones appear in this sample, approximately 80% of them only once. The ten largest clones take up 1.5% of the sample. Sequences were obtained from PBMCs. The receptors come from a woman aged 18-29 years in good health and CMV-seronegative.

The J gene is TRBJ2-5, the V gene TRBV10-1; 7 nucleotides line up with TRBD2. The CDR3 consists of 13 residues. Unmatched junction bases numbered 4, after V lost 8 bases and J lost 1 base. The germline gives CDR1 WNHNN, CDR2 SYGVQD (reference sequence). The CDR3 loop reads CASQPSGQETQYF. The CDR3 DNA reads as TGCGCCAGCCAACCTAGCGGCCAAGAGACCCAGTACTTC.

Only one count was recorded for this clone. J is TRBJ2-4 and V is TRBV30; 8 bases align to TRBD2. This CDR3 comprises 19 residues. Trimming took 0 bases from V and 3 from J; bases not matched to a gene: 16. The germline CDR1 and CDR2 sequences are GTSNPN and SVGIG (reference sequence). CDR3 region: CAWSVSRPSGSYVKNIQYF. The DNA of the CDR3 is TGTGCCTGGAGTGTATCCCGTCCGAGCGGGAGTTACGTCAAAAACATTCAGTACTTC. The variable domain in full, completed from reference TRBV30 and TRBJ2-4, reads SQTIHQWPATLVQPVGSPLSLECTVEGTSNPNLYWYRQAAGRGLQLLFYSVGIGQISSEVPQNLSASRPQDRQFILSSKKLLLSDSGFYLCAWSVSRPSGSYVKNIQYFGAGTRLSVL.

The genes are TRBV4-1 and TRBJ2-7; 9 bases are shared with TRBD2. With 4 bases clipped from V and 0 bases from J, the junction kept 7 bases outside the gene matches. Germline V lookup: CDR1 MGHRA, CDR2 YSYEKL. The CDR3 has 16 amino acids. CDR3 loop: CASSPLAGLHSYEQYF. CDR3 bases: TGCGCCAGCAGCCCCCTAGCGGGACTCCACTCCTACGAGCAGTACTTC.

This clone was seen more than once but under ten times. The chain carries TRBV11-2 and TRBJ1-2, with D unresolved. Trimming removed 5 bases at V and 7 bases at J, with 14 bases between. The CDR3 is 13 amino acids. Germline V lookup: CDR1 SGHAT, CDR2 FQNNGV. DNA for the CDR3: TGTGCCAGCAGCCCGTTCCGAACGAGTGGCTACACCTTC. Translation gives CASSPFRTSGYTF.

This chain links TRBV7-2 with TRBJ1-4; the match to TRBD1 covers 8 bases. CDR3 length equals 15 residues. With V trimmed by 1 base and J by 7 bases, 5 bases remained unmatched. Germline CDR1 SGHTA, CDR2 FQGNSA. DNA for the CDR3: TGTGCCAGCAGCTTAGTGGCAGGGGGCATTGAAAAACTGTTTTTT. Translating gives CASSLVAGGIEKLFF.

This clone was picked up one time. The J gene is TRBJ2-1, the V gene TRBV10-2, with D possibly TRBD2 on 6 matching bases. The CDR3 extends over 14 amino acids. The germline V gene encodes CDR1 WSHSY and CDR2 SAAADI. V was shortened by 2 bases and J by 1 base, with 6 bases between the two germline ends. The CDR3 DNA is TGCGCCAGCAGTGAGCGGGAGTCCTACAATGAGCAGTTCTTC. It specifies CASSERESYNEQFF.

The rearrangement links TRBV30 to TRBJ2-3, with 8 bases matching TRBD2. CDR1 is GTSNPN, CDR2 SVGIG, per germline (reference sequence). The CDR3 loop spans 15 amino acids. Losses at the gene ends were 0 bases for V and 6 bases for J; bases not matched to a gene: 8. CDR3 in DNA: TGTGCCTGGAGTGTACCCGGGAGGGCCAAGGATACGCAGTATTTT. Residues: CAWSVPGRAKDTQYF.

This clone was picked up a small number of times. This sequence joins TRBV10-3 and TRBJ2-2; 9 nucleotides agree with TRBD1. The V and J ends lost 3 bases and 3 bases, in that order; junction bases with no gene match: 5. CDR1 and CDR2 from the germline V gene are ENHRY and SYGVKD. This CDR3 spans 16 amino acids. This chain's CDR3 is CAISDRGTGYTGELFF. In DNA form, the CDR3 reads TGTGCCATCAGTGATCGCGGGACAGGGTACACCGGGGAGCTGTTTTTT.

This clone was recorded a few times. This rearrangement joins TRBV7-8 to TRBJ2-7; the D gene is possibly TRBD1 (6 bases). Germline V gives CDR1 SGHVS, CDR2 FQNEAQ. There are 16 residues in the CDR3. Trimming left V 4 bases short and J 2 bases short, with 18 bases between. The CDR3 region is CASSYGGVGTTYEQYF. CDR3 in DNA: TGTGCCAGCAGCTATGGGGGAGTGGGGACAACCTACGAGCAGTACTTC.